Below, 29 T cell receptor beta chains from the same sample are listed, as sequenced in a study of cytomegalovirus exposure and HLA in healthy donors. 13 Jbeta primers and 60 Vbeta primers were used for the PCR. TCRdb keeps only in-frame clones here, not all; method: immunoSEQ multiplex PCR. The profile shows 140,000 or so clones, approximately 84% of them singletons. Source material: PBMCs. These receptors were collected from a woman in her sixties in good health and CMV-seropositive.

The genes are TRBV27 and TRBJ2-5, with D possibly being TRBD2 (5 bases). Trimming took off 1 base at V and 5 bases at J, with 11 bases between the two ends. This CDR3 is built from 14 residues. The germline gives CDR1 MNHEY, CDR2 SMNVEV (reference sequence). CDR3 nucleotide sequence: TGTGCCAGCAGTTTATTCGGGAATGCGGAGACCCAGTACTTC. Its translation is CASSLFGNAETQYF.

V and J are TRBV4-3 and TRBJ2-1, with 10 positions matching TRBD2. Per germline, CDR1 LGHNA and CDR2 YSLEER. J gave up 8 bases and V 0 bases, and 16 bases lay outside the gene matches. This CDR3 spans 19 amino acids. The CDR3 loop reads CASSQDGVRAGGPGDEQFF. The DNA of the CDR3 is TGCGCCAGCAGCCAAGACGGTGTTAGAGCGGGAGGGCCCGGGGATGAGCAGTTCTTC.

The rearrangement uses TRBV7-3 and TRBJ2-5; 10 bases are a match to TRBD1. V trimming: 2 bases; J trimming: 7 bases; junction bases outside the gene matches: 1. The CDR3 loop spans 13 amino acids. Germline CDR1 and CDR2: SGHTA and FQGTGA. As DNA, the CDR3 is TGTGCCAGCAGCTTAGGACAGGGGGGGACCCAGTACTTC. This gives the protein CASSLGQGGTQYF.

The chain joins TRBV11-1 to TRBJ2-3, with TRBD2 matching 11 bases. Germline values: CDR1 SGHAT, CDR2 FQDESV (reference sequence). J lost 2 bases, V lost 4 bases, and 8 bases had no gene match. CDR3 length equals 17 residues. The CDR3 coding sequence is TGTGCCAGCAGCTCCGGCGGGACTAGCGGCCTCACAGATACGCAGTATTTT. The encoded protein is CASSSGGTSGLTDTQYF.

The rearrangement joins TRBV11-2 to TRBJ1-4; D perhaps matches TRBD1 (6 bases). The CDR3 length is 17 residues. V was pared by 5 bases and J by 8 bases, with 24 bases between. CDR1 and CDR2 from the germline V gene are SGHAT and FQNNGV. The CDR3 here is CASSPIGGKGSREKLFF. CDR3 DNA: TGTGCCAGCAGCCCTATAGGGGGAAAAGGAAGCAGAGAAAAACTGTTTTTT.

The V call is TRBV5-4, the J call TRBJ1-4; 7 bases match TRBD1. Losses at the gene ends were 4 bases for V and 10 bases for J; bases not matched to a gene: 10. The CDR3 sequence is 14 residues long. The germline gives CDR1 SGHNT, CDR2 YYREEE (reference sequence). The CDR3 sequence is CASSPEGASGKLFF. The CDR3 DNA sequence: TGTGCCAGCAGCCCCGAGGGGGCTTCGGGAAAACTGTTTTTT.

This rearrangement joins TRBV9 to TRBJ1-2; 11 bases agree with TRBD1. The germline CDR1 and CDR2 sequences are SGDLS and YYNGEE. Germline trimming cut 0 bases from V and 6 bases from J; bases unmatched to any gene: 7. The CDR3 totals 16 residues. CDR3 in amino acids: CASSVGGRDRGDGYTF. The CDR3 region has the DNA TGTGCCAGCAGCGTAGGTGGTAGGGACAGGGGGGATGGCTACACCTTC.

V gene TRBV4-1 combines with J gene TRBJ2-1, with 9 nucleotides matching TRBD1. Germline V gene data show CDR1 as MGHRA and CDR2 as YSYEKL. The CDR3 consists of 16 residues. Losses at the gene ends were 0 bases for V and 4 bases for J; bases not matched to a gene: 4. The CDR3 sequence: CASSQEAGQGYNEQFF. The CDR3, as DNA: TGCGCCAGCAGCCAAGAGGCGGGACAGGGTTACAATGAGCAGTTCTTC.

V usage is TRBV28 and J usage is TRBJ1-4; D is unresolved. Germline V CDR1 and CDR2: MDHEN, SYDVKM. V was clipped by 3 bases and J by 3 bases, with 11 bases between them. The CDR3 totals 15 residues. The CDR3 DNA follows: TGTGCCAGCAGTTTGGGTTGGGGAGCTAATGAAAAACTGTTTTTT. Residues: CASSLGWGANEKLFF.

The chain's CDR3 is CASSYREDPYNEQFF. CDR3 sequence (DNA): TGTGCCAGCAGTTATAGGGAGGACCCCTACAATGAGCAGTTCTTC. This chain connects TRBV7-9 to TRBJ2-1; D is perhaps TRBD2 (6 bases). There are 15 residues in the CDR3. Germline assignment: CDR1 SEHNR and CDR2 FQNEAQ (reference sequence). Deletions cut 6 bases from V and 2 bases from J, with 14 bases between. Full variable domain (rest looked up from reference TRBV7-9 and TRBJ2-1): DTGVSQNPRHKITKRGQNVTFRCDPISEHNRLYWYRQTLGQGPEFLTYFQNEAQLEKSRLLSDRFSAERPKGSFSTLEIQRTEQGDSAMYLCASSYREDPYNEQFFGPGTRLTVL.

As DNA, the CDR3 is TGCGCCAGCAGTGGAGCGGGAGTAGTGACAGATACGCAGTATTTT. Its protein product is CASSGAGVVTDTQYF. This chain joins TRBV5-1 and TRBJ2-3, with TRBD2 matching over 8 bases. This CDR3 has 15 residues. Germline-derived CDR1 and CDR2 are SGHRS and YFSETQ. Unmatched junction bases numbered 8, after V lost 5 bases and J lost 3 bases.

Concerning this clone itself: Its ends do not fully match the called genes, so a read error is possible. The chain uses TRBV19 and TRBJ1-1; D is undetermined. Germline V gives CDR1 LNHDA, CDR2 SQIVND (reference sequence). The CDR3 spans 13 residues. This CDR3 is CASSTSVATVAFF. The CDR3 DNA reads TGTGCCAGTAGTACTAGCGTGGCCACTGTAGCTTTCTTT.

This clone came up once. The chain uses TRBV5-4 and TRBJ2-6; D not resolved. Trimming took 4 bases from V and 4 from J, leaving 12 bases between them. Germline CDR1 reads SGHNT; CDR2 reads YYREEE (reference sequence). The CDR3 consists of 15 residues. The CDR3 nucleotides are TGTGCCAGCAGCCTTTTCCCCCTAGGGGCCAACGTCCTGACTTTC. Translating it yields CASSLFPLGANVLTF.

The chain combines TRBV19 with TRBJ2-5; a possible D gene is TRBD1 (5 bases). TRBJ2-7 explains the end of the DNA better; the J call may be wrong. This CDR3 spans 15 amino acids. Germline CDR1 is LNHDA and CDR2 is SQIVND (reference sequence). The CDR3 region is CASSIGWGSSYEQYF. In nucleotides, the CDR3 is TGTGCCAGTAGTATAGGTTGGGGCAGCTCCTACGAGCAGTACTTC.

J is TRBJ2-1 and V is TRBV7-9; the match to TRBD1 covers 9 bases. Germline assignment: CDR1 SEHNR and CDR2 FQNEAQ (reference sequence). There are 13 residues in the CDR3. Trimming at V came to 4 bases and at J to 6 bases, leaving 1 base not matched to a gene. CDR3 DNA: TGTGCCAGCAGCTGGGACAGGGCCAATGAGCAGTTCTTC. Encoded protein: CASSWDRANEQFF.

The rearrangement links TRBV27 to TRBJ2-7, with TRBD1 identical over 11 bases. CDR1 MNHEY and CDR2 SMNVEV come from the germline V gene (reference sequence). The CDR3 is 15 residues long. V lost 6 bases to trimming and J lost 2 bases; unmatched junction nucleotides: 6. This CDR3 reads CASRLGTGGTYEQYF. For the CDR3, the DNA is TGTGCCAGCAGACTCGGGACAGGGGGGACCTACGAGCAGTACTTC.

Concerning this clone: This same CDR3 is encoded by further DNA sequences in the sample. This rearrangement joins TRBV7-9 to TRBJ1-4; D perhaps matches TRBD1 (6 bases). V dropped 1 base and J dropped 5 bases, with 8 bases sitting between them. The germline V gene encodes CDR1 SEHNR and CDR2 FQNEAQ (reference sequence). The CDR3 has 14 residues. The CDR3, as DNA: TGTGCCAGCAGCTTAGATAGGGGGAATGAAAAACTGTTTTTT. Encoded protein: CASSLDRGNEKLFF.

The rearrangement links TRBV7-9 to TRBJ2-7; D remains ambiguous. The CDR3 consists of 12 residues. CDR1 and CDR2 from the germline V gene are SEHNR and FQNEAQ (reference sequence). Trimming took off 5 bases at V and 3 bases at J, with 8 bases between the two ends. In DNA, the CDR3 is TGTGCCAGCAGCGACATACTCTACGAGCAGTACTTC. Amino acid sequence: CASSDILYEQYF.

In regard to this clone: Sequence at one end of the junction differs from germline and may be a read error. The chain employs TRBV18 and TRBJ1-1; TRBD1 is a possible D gene (5 bases). This CDR3 contains 13 residues. CDR1 is KGHSH and CDR2 is LQKENI in the germline V gene. CDR3 residues: CASSPPGLTKAFF. CDR3 DNA sequence: TGTGCCAGCTCACCACCGGGACTCACTAAAGCTTTCTTT.

This clone was found once. This chain uses TRBV27 with TRBJ2-5, with TRBD2 identical over 9 bases. The CDR3 consists of 14 residues. Germline assignment: CDR1 MNHEY and CDR2 SMNVEV (reference sequence). The J segment lost 1 base and the V segment lost 8 bases, leaving 5 bases of the junction unmatched. CDR3 DNA: TGTGCCAGCCTAGCGGGACTCAGCCAAGAGACCCAGTACTTC. As protein: CASLAGLSQETQYF.

CDR3 in amino acids: CASSQSTDTQYF. CDR3 nucleotide sequence: TGTGCCAGCAGCCAGTCCACAGATACGCAGTATTTT. The chain couples TRBV6-5 to TRBJ2-3, with unresolved D. The length of the CDR3 is 12 residues. Germline CDR1 is MNHEY and CDR2 is SVGAGI. The ends were cut back, 6 bases at V and 2 bases at J, with 6 bases in the middle.

This sequence joins TRBV5-4 and TRBJ2-7, with 7 bases aligning to TRBD2. CDR3 length equals 15 residues. J was trimmed by 6 bases and V by 1 base; bases with no gene match: 10. Germline CDR1 SGHNT, CDR2 YYREEE (reference sequence). CDR3 coding DNA: TGTGCCAGCAGCTTGATCGGGCCCCCGGGGGGCGAGCAGTACTTC. Its protein product is CASSLIGPPGGEQYF.

This chain joins TRBV30 and TRBJ1-5, with TRBD1 as a possible D gene (5 bases). The CDR3 loop spans 16 amino acids. V was shortened by 0 bases and J by 3 bases, with 15 bases between the two germline ends. Germline CDR1 reads GTSNPN; CDR2 reads SVGIG (reference sequence). The CDR3 spells CAWSVMGPSPNQPQHF. The CDR3 DNA reads TGTGCCTGGAGTGTGATGGGGCCGTCACCCAATCAGCCCCAGCATTTT.

The chain has TRBV15 and TRBJ1-2; TRBD1 aligns across 10 bases. The ends lost 11 bases at V and 3 bases at J; junction bases unmatched: 18. The germline V gene encodes CDR1 LNHNV and CDR2 YYDKDF (reference sequence). CDR3 length equals 17 residues. CDR3 sequence (DNA): TGTGCCGCCTCTTCGGACAGGGGGTTTTCCGCAGACTATGGCTACACCTTC. This encodes CAASSDRGFSADYGYTF.

The chain joins TRBV10-3 to TRBJ2-2; a possible D gene is TRBD2 (5 bases). Germline assignment: CDR1 ENHRY and CDR2 SYGVKD. Trimming stripped 4 bases from V and 3 bases from J, with 15 bases between. The CDR3 totals 16 residues. The CDR3 DNA is TGTGCCATCAGTGCCTTACCAAGCGGAGACACCGGGGAGCTGTTTTTT. Translation gives CAISALPSGDTGELFF.

V is TRBV27 and J is TRBJ1-5; TRBD1 is a possible D gene (6 bases). The CDR3 has 13 residues. The germline V gene has CDR1 MNHEY and CDR2 SMNVEV (reference sequence). Trimming shortened V by 9 bases and J by 3 bases, and 12 bases separated the two germline ends. Here the CDR3 reads CASTTGLNQPQHF. The CDR3, as DNA: TGTGCCAGTACGACAGGCCTCAATCAGCCCCAGCATTTT.

The chain links TRBV18 to TRBJ2-5; D perhaps matches TRBD1 (6 bases). Germline V lookup: CDR1 KGHSH, CDR2 LQKENI. V was clipped by 4 bases and J by 1 base, with 10 bases between them. The CDR3 sequence is 14 residues long. CDR3 sequence: CASSLRDTQETQYF. For the CDR3, the DNA is TGTGCCAGCTCACTACGGGACACCCAAGAGACCCAGTACTTC.

V gene TRBV5-1 combines with J gene TRBJ2-3; tentative D call: TRBD2 (5 bases). The CDR3 is made up of 14 amino acids. Germline CDR1 SGHRS, CDR2 YFSETQ. V gave up 6 bases and J gave up 2 bases, with 13 bases separating them. The CDR3 coding sequence is TGCGCCAGCAAGGAGACTACCTTCACAGATACGCAGTATTTT. It yields the protein CASKETTFTDTQYF.

This clone was seen more than once but under ten times. This sequence joins TRBV9 and TRBJ2-3; D ambiguous. Looked up from germline, CDR1 is SGDLS and CDR2 is YYNGEE. The V end lost 2 bases, the J end lost 0 bases, and 10 bases lay between the germline ends. CDR3 length: 15 residues. The DNA of the CDR3 is TGTGCCAGCAGCGTTTATGAGAAAAGCACAGATACGCAGTATTTT. Its protein product is CASSVYEKSTDTQYF.